This TCR beta chain was sequenced in a study of cytomegalovirus exposure and HLA in healthy donors. Findings and limits, study-wide: CMV serostatus alone was available as immune exposure information. HLA restriction was apparent for most CMV-associated TCR beta chains in a later analysis.

In the PCR, 60 Vbeta and 13 Jbeta primers were used. The assay was immunoSEQ multiplex PCR, and TCRdb's table has in-frame clones only and misses some. Among some 150,000 clones listed, 75% to 90% were seen once. Note on this clone: What it recognizes is unknown.

The study sampled nominally healthy donors, though unrecorded immune exposures were likely. V dropped 0 bases and J dropped 9 bases, with 18 bases sitting between them. The CDR3 totals 16 residues. CDR1 is LGHNA and CDR2 is YNFKEQ in the germline V gene. The genes are TRBV4-2 and TRBJ2-1; no firm D call. This sequence originates from a woman in her 50s in good health and CMV-seropositive. Sequencing input: PBMCs. The CDR3 loop is CASSQEGGPPSGEQFF. The CDR3 nucleotides read TGTGCCAGCAGCCAAGAAGGCGGTCCCCCCTCGGGTGAGCAGTTCTTC.